This T cell receptor (beta chain) was sequenced during a study of shared clonotypes between healthy human individuals. Turning to the study itself: Donors had three CD4 naive, three CD4 memory, two CD8 naive and one CD8 memory plate apiece.

Trimming took 0 bases from V and 3 from J, leaving 12 bases between them. The germline CDR1 and CDR2 sequences are MNHEY and SMNVEV (reference sequence). The CDR3 runs 15 residues. CD45RO-negative CD8 cells positively selected for CCR7 made up the naive population, which excluded terminally differentiated effector memory CD45RA+ cells. This table comes from immunoSEQ multiplex PCR, and its TCRdb copy is limited to in-frame clones, with some not included. The sample includes about 2 million clones, around 96% of them seen just once. The specimen sequenced was naive CD8+ T cells sorted from blood. The rearrangement links TRBV27 to TRBJ2-7, with a weak D call TRBD2 (6 bases). The receptor's source is a man aged 18-30 years in good health. Here the CDR3 DNA reads TGTGCCAGCAGTTTATCTCCGGGGGAAGACTACGAGCAGTACTTC. Amino acids: CASSLSPGEDYEQYF.